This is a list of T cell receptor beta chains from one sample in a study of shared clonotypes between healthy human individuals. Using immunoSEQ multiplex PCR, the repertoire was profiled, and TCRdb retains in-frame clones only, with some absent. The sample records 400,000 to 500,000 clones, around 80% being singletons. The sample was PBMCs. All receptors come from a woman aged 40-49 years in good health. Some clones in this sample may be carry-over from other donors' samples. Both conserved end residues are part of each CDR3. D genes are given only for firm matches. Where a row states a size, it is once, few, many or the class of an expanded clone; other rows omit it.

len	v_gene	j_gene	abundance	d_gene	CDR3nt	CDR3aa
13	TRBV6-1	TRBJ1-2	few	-	TGTGCCAGCAGTGAAGGTGGAGACCGGGGCTACACCTTC	CASSEGGDRGYTF
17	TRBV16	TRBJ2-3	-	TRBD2	TGTGCCAGCAGCCAATCAAGGACTAGCGGACACACAGATACGCAGTATTTT	CASSQSRTSGHTDTQYF
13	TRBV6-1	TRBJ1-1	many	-	TGTGCCAGCAGAATTGATACGAGGGGCCCTGCTTTCTTT	CASRIDTRGPAFF
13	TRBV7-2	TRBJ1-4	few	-	TGTGCCAGCAGCTTAGGTGGCCAGGAAAAACTGTTTTTT	CASSLGGQEKLFF
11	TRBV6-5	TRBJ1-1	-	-	TGTGCCAGCAGTGATGGCACTGAAGCTTTCTTT	CASSDGTEAFF
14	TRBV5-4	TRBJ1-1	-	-	TGTGCCAGCAGCTTGGACAGACTGAACACTGAAGCTTTCTTT	CASSLDRLNTEAFF
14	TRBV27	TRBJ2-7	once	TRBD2	TGTGCCAGCAGGTTTAAGCGGGAGCACTACGAGCAGTACTTC	CASRFKREHYEQYF
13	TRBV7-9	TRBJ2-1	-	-	TGTGCCAGCAGCTTAGGGATTGGGGGTCAATTGCTCTTC	CASSLGIGGQLLF
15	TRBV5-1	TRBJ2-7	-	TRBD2	TGCGCCAGCAGCCGCGGGACTAGCGGGATGTACGAGCAGTACTTC	CASSRGTSGMYEQYF
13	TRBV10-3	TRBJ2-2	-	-	TGTGCCATCCGTGTACTAAAGACCGGGGAGCTGTTTTTT	CAIRVLKTGELFF
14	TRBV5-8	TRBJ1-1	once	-	TGTGCCAGCAGCTTGTTACAGGGGAACACTGAAGCTTTCTTT	CASSLLQGNTEAFF
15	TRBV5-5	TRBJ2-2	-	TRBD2	TGTGCCAGCAGGCTAGCGGGAACTATCACCGGGGAGCTGTTTTTT	CASRLAGTITGELFF
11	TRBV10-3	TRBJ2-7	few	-	TGTGCCATCAGTGATATTGGCGAGCAGTACTTC	CAISDIGEQYF
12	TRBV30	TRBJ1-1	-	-	TGTGCCTGGAGTGTGTGGGACACTGAAGCTTTCTTT	CAWSVWDTEAFF
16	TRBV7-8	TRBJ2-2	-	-	TGTGCCAGCAGCCCTGACGAGGGGCAGAACACCGGGGAGCTGTTTTTT	CASSPDEGQNTGELFF
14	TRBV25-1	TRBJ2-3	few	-	TGTGCCAGCAGTGAAATTCTAGGAGTATATACGCAGTATTTT	CASSEILGVYTQYF
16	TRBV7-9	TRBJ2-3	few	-	TGTGCCAGCAGCTTAGAGCAGGGCGCTTCGACAGATACGCAGTATTTT	CASSLEQGASTDTQYF
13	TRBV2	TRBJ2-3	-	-	TGTGCCAGCAGCCTTATGGGCACAGATACGCAGTATTTT	CASSLMGTDTQYF
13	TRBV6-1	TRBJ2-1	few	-	TGTGCCAGCAGTGTTCTCTCCTACAATGAGCAGTTCTTC	CASSVLSYNEQFF
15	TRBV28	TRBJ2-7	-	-	TGTGCCAGCAGTTTAAGACATCAACACCCCTACGAGCAGTACTTC	CASSLRHQHPYEQYF
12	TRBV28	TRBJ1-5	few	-	TGTGCCACCAAGCAGGCGAATCAGCCCCAGCATTTT	CATKQANQPQHF
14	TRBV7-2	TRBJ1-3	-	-	TGTGCCAGCAGCCGCTCGCTTACTGGAAACACCATATATTTT	CASSRSLTGNTIYF
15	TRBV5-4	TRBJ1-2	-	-	TGTGCCAGCAGCTTGGAGGGGGTGGAGGTCTATGGCTACACCTTC	CASSLEGVEVYGYTF
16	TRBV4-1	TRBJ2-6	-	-	TGCGCCAGCAGCCAAGATTTGGCCTCGGGGGCCAACGTCCTGACTTTC	CASSQDLASGANVLTF
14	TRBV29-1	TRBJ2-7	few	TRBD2	TGCAGCGTTGTGGCTAGCGGGAGGGTCTACGAGCAGTACTTC	CSVVASGRVYEQYF
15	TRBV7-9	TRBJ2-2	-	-	TGTGCCAGCAGCTTAGCGGGAGTGGGCACCGGGGAGCTGTTTTTT	CASSLAGVGTGELFF
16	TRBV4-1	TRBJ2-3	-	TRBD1	TGCGCCAGCAGCCAAGCGGGGACAGGGTTCGGGGATACGCAGTATTTT	CASSQAGTGFGDTQYF
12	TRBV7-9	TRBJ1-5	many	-	TGTGCCAGCAACATCGACAATCAGCCCCAGCATTTT	CASNIDNQPQHF
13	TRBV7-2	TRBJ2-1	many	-	TGTGCCAGCAAAGTACCATCATACAATGAGCAGTTCTTC	CASKVPSYNEQFF
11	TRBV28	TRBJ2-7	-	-	TGTGCCAGCACCGCGGGGTTCGAGCAGTACTTC	CASTAGFEQYF
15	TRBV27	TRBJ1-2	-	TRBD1	TGTGCCAGCAGTCAGGCGGCCGGGACAGGCTATGGCTACACCTTC	CASSQAAGTGYGYTF
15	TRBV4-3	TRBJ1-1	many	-	TGCGCCAGCAGCCAAGGGAGACAGGAGAACACTGAAGCTTTCTTT	CASSQGRQENTEAFF
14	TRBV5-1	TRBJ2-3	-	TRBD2	TGCGCCAGCACCTTAGCGGGAGGCACAGATACGCAGTATTTT	CASTLAGGTDTQYF
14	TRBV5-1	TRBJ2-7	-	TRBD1	TGCGCCAGCAGCTTGGACAGGGGAAACTACGAGCAGTACTTC	CASSLDRGNYEQYF
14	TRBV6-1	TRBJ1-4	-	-	TGTGCCAGCAGTCCAGCAGGTCAGAATGAAAAACTGTTTTTT	CASSPAGQNEKLFF
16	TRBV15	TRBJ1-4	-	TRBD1	TGTGCCACCAGCAGAGAGACAGGGTTGGCTAATGAAAAACTGTTTTTT	CATSRETGLANEKLFF
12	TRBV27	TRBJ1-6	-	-	TGTGCCAGCAGTTCCTATAATTCACCCCTCCACTTT	CASSSYNSPLHF
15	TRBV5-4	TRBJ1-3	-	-	TGTGCCAGCAGCTTAGACGGCGGGCCCGGAAACACCATATATTTT	CASSLDGGPGNTIYF
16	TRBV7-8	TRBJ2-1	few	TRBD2	TGTGCCAGCAGCTTAGTCGGGGCTAGCGGTTACAATGAGCAGTTCTTC	CASSLVGASGYNEQFF
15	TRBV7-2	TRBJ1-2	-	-	TGTGCCAGCAGCTCCCCCCCCACAGCCGTTGCTGGCTACACCTTC	CASSSPPTAVAGYTF
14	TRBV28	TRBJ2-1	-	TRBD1	TGTGCCAGCAGTTTTGTAGACAGGGGCCTTGAGCAGTTCTTC	CASSFVDRGLEQFF
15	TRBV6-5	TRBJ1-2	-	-	TGTGCCAGCAGTTACGGGACGGCCACTAACTATGGCTACACCTTC	CASSYGTATNYGYTF
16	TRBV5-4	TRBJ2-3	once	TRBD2	TGTGCCAGCAGCTTAAGACTAGCGGGTAGCACAGATACGCAGTATTTT	CASSLRLAGSTDTQYF
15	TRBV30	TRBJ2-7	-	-	TGTGCCTGGAGTGGGGCCCGCAGGAGCTCCTACGAGCAGTACTTC	CAWSGARRSSYEQYF
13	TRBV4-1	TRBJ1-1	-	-	TGCGCCAGCAGCCAAACAGGATCCACTGAAGCTTTCTTT	CASSQTGSTEAFF
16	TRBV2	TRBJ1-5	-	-	TGTGCCAGCAGCCTGAGAGGGGCCCGTGGCAATCAGCCCCAGCATTTT	CASSLRGARGNQPQHF
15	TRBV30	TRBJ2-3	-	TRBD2	TGTGCCTGGAGTGGACTAGCGGGGGCCACAGATACGCAGTATTTT	CAWSGLAGATDTQYF
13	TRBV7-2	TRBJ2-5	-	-	TGTGCCAGCAGCTTAGGCGAAGGACGGACCCAGTACTTC	CASSLGEGRTQYF
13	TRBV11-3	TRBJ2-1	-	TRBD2	TGTGCCAGCAGCCTAGCGGTGGGGAATGAGCAGTTCTTC	CASSLAVGNEQFF
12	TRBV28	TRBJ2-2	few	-	TGTGCCAGCAGTTTGCAGAGCAGGGAGCTGTTTTTT	CASSLQSRELFF
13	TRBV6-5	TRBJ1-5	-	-	TGTGCCAGCAGTCGGGCGAGGGATCAGCCCCAGCATTTT	CASSRARDQPQHF
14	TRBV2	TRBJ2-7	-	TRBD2	TGTGCCAGCAATCCTAGCGGCAACGAGTCGGGGCAGTACTTC	CASNPSGNESGQYF
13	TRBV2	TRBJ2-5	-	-	TGTGCCAGCAGTTGGACAAGTCAAGAGACCCAGTACTTC	CASSWTSQETQYF
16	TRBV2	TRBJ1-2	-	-	TGTGCCAGCAGTTTGCGTCGGACAGAGGGTAACTATGGCTACACCTTC	CASSLRRTEGNYGYTF
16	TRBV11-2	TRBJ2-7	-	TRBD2	TGTGCCAGCAGCTTAGGCCCCAGCGGGAGGGCCGGGGAGCAGTACTTC	CASSLGPSGRAGEQYF
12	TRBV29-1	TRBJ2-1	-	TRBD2	TGCAGCGTTGACACTAGCGGGAGAGTGCAGTTCTTC	CSVDTSGRVQFF
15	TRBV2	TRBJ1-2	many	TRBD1	TGTGCCAGCAGTGATGTGGGACAGGGAAGTGGTGGCTACACCTTC	CASSDVGQGSGGYTF